Included here is one T cell receptor (beta chain) sequence, with context. No antigen is known for it. Germline V lookup: CDR1 LNHDA, CDR2 SQIVND (reference sequence). The CDR3 is 13 residues long. Trimming left V 3 bases short and J 1 base short, with 6 bases between. Primers for the PCR totalled 60 Vbeta and 13 Jbeta. Only in-frame clones appear in the TCRdb table, and some are missing; sequencing was by immunoSEQ multiplex PCR. Here the sample spans about 140,000 clones, 60% to 85% being singletons. The data were taken from a study of cytomegalovirus exposure and HLA in healthy donors. Study-wide results and caveats: Other equally common chains were less clonally expanded than HLA-associated TCR beta chains, a later analysis showed.

This receptor was identified in a man aged 35-49 years in good health and CMV-seropositive. Input material: PBMCs. The rearrangement links TRBV19 to TRBJ1-2; no clear D. CDR3 nucleotide sequence: TGTGCCAGTAGTATTGGGCGTAACTATGGCTACACCTTC. Its translation: CASSIGRNYGYTF.